Below, 17 T cell receptor beta chains from the same sample are listed, as sequenced in a study of cytomegalovirus exposure and HLA in healthy donors. Primers for the PCR totalled 60 Vbeta and 13 Jbeta. Sequencing used immunoSEQ multiplex PCR; TCRdb keeps in-frame clones, though not all of them. This sample has some 180,000 clones, with 75% to 85% found just once. Sequencing used PBMCs. The receptor source for this set is a girl aged 2-15 years in good health and CMV-seropositive.

V gene TRBV7-8 combines with J gene TRBJ2-1, with a tentative D call TRBD1 (6 bases). CDR3 length: 13 residues. The germline V gene encodes CDR1 SGHVS and CDR2 FQNEAQ. Trimming removed 1 base at V and 7 bases at J, with 8 bases between. The CDR3 sequence is CASSLEQGNEQFF. The CDR3 DNA follows: TGTGCCAGCAGCTTAGAGCAGGGGAATGAGCAGTTCTTC.

This clone was counted a single time. The rearrangement joins TRBV5-1 to TRBJ1-2, with D tentatively TRBD1 (5 bases). The germline V gene encodes CDR1 SGHRS and CDR2 YFSETQ. This CDR3 region has 17 residues. Trimming removed 0 bases at V and 2 bases at J, with 17 bases between. The CDR3 sequence is CASSLDSRQTPNYGYTF. CDR3 DNA: TGCGCCAGCAGCTTGGATTCCCGACAGACTCCAAACTATGGCTACACCTTC.

The chain couples TRBV10-3 to TRBJ2-1; TRBD1 agrees at 9 bases. Germline V gives CDR1 ENHRY, CDR2 SYGVKD. This CDR3 is 13 amino acids long. Trimming took 5 bases from V and 12 from J; bases not matched to a gene: 8. In DNA, the CDR3 is TGTGCCATCAGTTCCGGGACAGGGTTTGTGCAGTTCTTC. Encoded protein: CAISSGTGFVQFF.

This sequence joins TRBV12-5 and TRBJ2-3, with a possible D match to TRBD2 (6 bases). The V end was cut by 0 bases, the J end by 5 bases, with 18 bases between. From germline, CDR1 is LGHNT and CDR2 FRNRAP. This CDR3 region has 17 residues. CDR3 in amino acids: CASGLVTRSGDQDTQYF. In DNA form, the CDR3 reads TGTGCTAGTGGTTTGGTAACGAGGTCGGGGGATCAAGATACGCAGTATTTT.

The chain recombines TRBV5-1 with TRBJ2-2, with D possibly being TRBD1 (6 bases). Germline V CDR1 and CDR2: SGHRS, YFSETQ. Trimming removed 6 bases from V and 2 bases from J, with 11 bases in between. The CDR3 runs 14 residues. The CDR3 bases are TGCGCCAGCAATTGGGGGCGAAACACCGGGGAGCTGTTTTTT. It encodes CASNWGRNTGELFF.

V and J are TRBV9 and TRBJ1-1, with unresolved D. Germline CDR1 is SGDLS and CDR2 is YYNGEE. Between the trimmed V and J ends, which lost 0 bases and 5 bases, there was a span of 11 bases. This CDR3 contains 14 residues. CDR3 in DNA: TGTGCCAGCAGCGTAGCAGCCCGGAGGACTGAAGCTTTCTTT. It is translated as CASSVAARRTEAFF.

The chain uses TRBV21-1 and TRBJ2-7; the table's D gene call, TRBD2, was not cross checked with the DNA. TRBV21-1 is a listed pseudogene. This CDR3 is built from 16 residues. CDR3 protein: CASSKGACGRRCEQYF. The CDR3 nucleotides read TGTGCCAGCAGCAAAGGGGCGTGCGGGAGGAGGTGCGAGCAGTACTTC.

The J gene is TRBJ1-2, the V gene TRBV4-2, with D perhaps TRBD1 (5 bases). V lost 3 bases to trimming and J lost 3 bases, with 26 bases between them. Germline CDR1 and CDR2: LGHNA and YNFKEQ. The CDR3 runs to 19 residues. The CDR3 reads CASSQEPGGGPTLYYGYTF. Written as DNA, the CDR3 is TGTGCCAGCAGCCAGGAGCCCGGGGGAGGGCCTACACTTTACTATGGCTACACCTTC.

The chain recombines TRBV6-1 with TRBJ1-5; D might be TRBD1 (6 bases). CDR1 and CDR2 from the germline V gene are MNHNS and SASEGT. The CDR3 runs 15 residues. The V and J ends lost 4 bases and 3 bases respectively, with 13 bases between them. The CDR3 loop is CASSASTGFNQPQHF. CDR3 DNA sequence: TGTGCCAGCAGTGCCTCGACAGGTTTCAATCAGCCCCAGCATTTT.

This clone was recorded once. The chain employs TRBV7-6 and TRBJ2-3; D is possibly TRBD1 (5 bases). The germline gives CDR1 SGHVS, CDR2 FNYEAQ. Trimming removed 5 bases from V and 4 bases from J, with 16 bases in between. The CDR3 runs 15 residues. The DNA for the CDR3 is TGTGCCAGCAGCCCCGCGGTGGGGCCCTCAGATACGCAGTATTTT. It translates to CASSPAVGPSDTQYF. The full variable domain, in which reference TRBV7-6 and TRBJ2-3 provide the parts outside the CDR3, is GAGVSQSPRYKVTKRGQDVALRCDPISGHVSLYWYRQALGQGPEFLTYFNYEAQQDKSGLPNDRFSAERPEGSISTLTIQRTEQRDSAMYRCASSPAVGPSDTQYFGPGTRLTVL.

The chain has TRBV9 and TRBJ2-3; D uncertain. The length of the CDR3 is 17 residues. Germline V gene sequence: CDR1 SGDLS, CDR2 YYNGEE. V dropped 0 bases and J dropped 0 bases, with 14 bases sitting between them. The CDR3 bases are TGTGCCAGCAGCGTAGCAGGTCCAGTTGGGAGCACAGATACGCAGTATTTT. Its protein is CASSVAGPVGSTDTQYF.

The chain combines TRBV5-4 with TRBJ2-7; 13 nucleotides agree with TRBD2. The germline V gene has CDR1 SGHNT and CDR2 YYREEE (reference sequence). With V trimmed by 6 bases and J by 3 bases, 6 bases remained unmatched. This CDR3 region has 15 residues. CDR3 protein: CASTARLAGGYEQYF. CDR3 nucleotides: TGTGCCAGCACCGCTAGACTAGCGGGGGGCTACGAGCAGTACTTC.

The chain is built from TRBV27 and TRBJ1-1, with 12 nucleotides matching TRBD1. V lost 5 bases to trimming and J lost 10 bases; unmatched junction nucleotides: 17. Germline lookup yields CDR1 MNHEY and CDR2 SMNVEV (reference sequence). The CDR3 is 17 amino acids. The CDR3: CASSMGTGGARYGSAFF. As DNA, the CDR3 is TGTGCCAGCAGTATGGGGACAGGGGGCGCCCGGTACGGCTCAGCTTTCTTT.

This chain joins TRBV5-1 and TRBJ2-1; D is unclear. In germline, CDR1 is SGHRS, CDR2 YFSETQ. V was trimmed by 7 bases and J by 0 bases, leaving 14 bases between them. The CDR3 length is 15 residues. The CDR3 is CASPRSTSSYNEQFF. The DNA for the CDR3 is TGCGCCAGCCCACGATCTACCTCCTCCTACAATGAGCAGTTCTTC.

This clone was counted a few times. V is TRBV5-6 and J is TRBJ2-7, with TRBD1 matching over 9 bases. Germline V gene lookup returns CDR1 SGHDT and CDR2 YYEEEE. V shed 2 bases and J 6 bases; nucleotides not matched to a gene: 3. The CDR3 is 13 amino acids. The CDR3: CASSFVTGGEQYF. CDR3 DNA: TGTGCCAGCAGCTTTGTGACAGGGGGCGAGCAGTACTTC.

This sequence joins TRBV7-9 and TRBJ2-2; no clear D gene. Trimming removed 6 bases at V and 6 bases at J, with 5 bases between. CDR1 is SEHNR, CDR2 FQNEAQ, per germline (reference sequence). The CDR3 runs 11 residues. CDR3 DNA: TGTGCCAGCAGTCCCTCCGGGGAGCTGTTTTTT. Translated: CASSPSGELFF.

This sequence joins TRBV15 and TRBJ2-7; possibly TRBD2 for D (6 bases). CDR1 and CDR2 (germline): LNHNV, YYDKDF (reference sequence). This CDR3 comprises 12 residues. V lost 8 bases, J lost 2 bases, and 10 bases lay in between. The CDR3, as DNA: TGTGCCACCGGAGGCGGGGCCTACGAGCAGTACTTC. This codes for CATGGGAYEQYF.